These 25 T cell receptor beta chains came from one sample sequenced in a study of blood T cell repertoires in COVID-19. The protocol was immunoSEQ multiplex PCR, while the TCRdb copy is restricted to in-frame clones and leaves out a portion. The table records 400,000 to 500,000 clones, roughly 88% of them present only once. Source material: PBMCs or T cells enriched from blood (not recorded which). The receptors shown here come from a woman aged 18-29 years who had been exposed to COVID-19.

This clone was counted a few times. The chain carries TRBV11-1 and TRBJ2-7; 9 nucleotides agree with TRBD1. The V gene's germline CDR1 is SGHAT and CDR2 FQDESV (reference sequence). The CDR3 consists of 15 residues. Trimming cost V 5 bases and J 0 bases; bases outside gene matches: 5. CDR3 loop: CASSPRTGDSYEQYF. Written as DNA, the CDR3 is TGTGCCAGCAGCCCCAGGACAGGGGACTCCTACGAGCAGTACTTC.

The V call is TRBV24-1, the J call TRBJ2-1, with TRBD2 matching over 15 bases. With V trimmed by 5 bases and J by 8 bases, 6 bases remained unmatched. The CDR3 totals 16 residues. In germline, CDR1 is KGHDR, CDR2 SFDVKD. CDR3 DNA: TGTGCCACCAGTGGGACTAGCGGGGGGGCCGTCGATGAGCAGTTCTTC. Translating gives CATSGTSGGAVDEQFF.

The V call is TRBV7-2, the J call TRBJ2-2, with 9 bases that match TRBD2. V was clipped by 2 bases and J by 1 base; unmatched bases: 2. Germline assignment: CDR1 SGHTA and CDR2 FQGNSA. The CDR3 is made up of 16 amino acids. The CDR3 DNA reads as TGTGCCAGCAGCTTAACTAGCGGGTTGAACACCGGGGAGCTGTTTTTT. Translation gives CASSLTSGLNTGELFF.

The chain carries TRBV18 and TRBJ2-2; D gene unclear. Germline lookup yields CDR1 KGHSH and CDR2 LQKENI. Between the trimmed V and J ends, which lost 2 bases and 5 bases, there was a span of 15 bases. This CDR3 contains 16 residues. The CDR3 reads CASSPSTRYLTGELFF. The DNA for the CDR3 is TGTGCCAGCTCACCATCTACCCGTTACTTGACCGGGGAGCTGTTTTTT.

The rearrangement joins TRBV28 to TRBJ1-2, with D unresolved. V lost 1 base, J lost 12 bases, and 18 bases lay in between. Germline-derived CDR1 and CDR2 are MDHEN and SYDVKM. The CDR3 extends over 14 amino acids. The CDR3 DNA follows: TGTGCCAGCAGTTTATTAAACGCCCGGGATACCAACACCTTC. Translation gives CASSLLNARDTNTF.

J is TRBJ1-3 and V is TRBV7-2, with D unclear. The length of the CDR3 is 17 residues. The germline V gene encodes CDR1 SGHTA and CDR2 FQGNSA. V lost 5 bases to trimming and J lost 0 bases, with 17 bases between them. Here the CDR3 reads CASSARPGPSSGNTIYF. The CDR3 DNA follows: TGTGCCAGCAGCGCCCGGCCAGGTCCAAGCTCTGGAAACACCATATATTTT.

V usage is TRBV3-1 (or the pseudogene TRBV3-2) and J usage is TRBJ2-7; D gene unclear. Germline assignment: CDR1 LGHDT and CDR2 YNNKEL (reference sequence). The CDR3 has 14 amino acids. V dropped 0 bases and J dropped 3 bases, with 9 bases sitting between them. Here the CDR3 DNA reads TGTGCCAGCAGCCAAGACCTAGTTATCTACGAGCAGTACTTC. Protein sequence: CASSQDLVIYEQYF.

The CDR3 sequence: CASSWALGDEQYF. The CDR3 DNA reads TGTGCCAGTAGTTGGGCCCTCGGTGACGAGCAGTACTTC. The V call is TRBV19, the J call TRBJ2-7; D is uncertain. V dropped 5 bases and J dropped 5 bases, with 13 bases sitting between them. Germline V gives CDR1 LNHDA, CDR2 SQIVND (reference sequence). The CDR3 contains 13 residues.

The V and J genes are TRBV6-5 and TRBJ2-1, with a tentative D call TRBD1 (5 bases). The CDR3 is 14 residues long. CDR1 is MNHEY and CDR2 is SVGAGI in the germline V gene. V was cut by 2 bases and J by 3 bases, with 8 bases left in between. CDR3 sequence reads: CASSYGRDYNEQFF. CDR3 DNA sequence: TGTGCCAGCAGTTACGGCAGGGACTACAATGAGCAGTTCTTC.

This chain joins TRBV28 and TRBJ2-1; possible D gene TRBD2, 5 bases. Looked up from germline, CDR1 is MDHEN and CDR2 is SYDVKM. The CDR3 covers 14 residues. The ends were cut back, 4 bases at V and 7 bases at J, with 14 bases in the middle. The CDR3 bases are TGTGCCAGCAGTTGGGAGTTGGGGATAAATGAGCAGTTCTTC. It specifies CASSWELGINEQFF.

This sequence joins TRBV15 and TRBJ1-5; TRBD1 matches 8 bases. With 5 bases clipped from V and 4 bases from J, the junction kept 7 bases outside the gene matches. CDR1 LNHNV and CDR2 YYDKDF come from the germline V gene (reference sequence). The CDR3 length is 15 residues. Written as DNA, the CDR3 is TGTGCCACCAGCGCCCCGACAGGGGTTAATCAGCCCCAGCATTTT. This translates into CATSAPTGVNQPQHF.

The rearrangement uses TRBV10-3 and TRBJ2-7, with 11 bases that match TRBD2. The CDR3 loop spans 18 amino acids. With V trimmed by 2 bases and J by 2 bases, 11 bases remained unmatched. CDR1 and CDR2 from the germline V gene are ENHRY and SYGVKD. The CDR3 DNA reads TGTGCCATCAGTGAGGGACTAGCGGGCCGAAGATCCGCCTACGAGCAGTACTTC. Its translation is CAISEGLAGRRSAYEQYF.

V and J are TRBV2 and TRBJ2-7, with D possibly being TRBD1 (6 bases). Per the germline V gene, CDR1 is SNHLY and CDR2 is FYNNEI. V was shortened by 6 bases and J by 7 bases, with 19 bases between the two germline ends. The CDR3 is 14 amino acids. The CDR3 coding sequence is TGTGCCAGCAGCCTAATGAACAGGGCTGAGGAGCAGTACTTC. Its protein is CASSLMNRAEEQYF.

This chain uses TRBV28 with TRBJ2-7; TRBD1 aligns across 9 bases. This CDR3 is 16 amino acids long. Per germline, CDR1 MDHEN and CDR2 SYDVKM. Trimming at V came to 5 bases and at J to 7 bases, leaving 15 bases not matched to a gene. The CDR3 sequence: CASSTTSGTGSREQYF. Here the CDR3 DNA reads TGTGCCAGCAGTACCACCTCCGGGACAGGGTCCAGGGAGCAGTACTTC.

In its sample, this clone was seen once. The chain carries TRBV27 and TRBJ2-1; TRBD2 matches at 11 bases. The germline CDR1 and CDR2 sequences are MNHEY and SMNVEV (reference sequence). The CDR3 sequence is 15 residues long. The V and J ends lost 5 bases and 5 bases, in that order; junction bases with no gene match: 5. CDR3 coding DNA: TGTGCCAGCAGTCCCCTAGCGGGAGGTAACAATGAGCAGTTCTTC. Residues: CASSPLAGGNNEQFF.

This clone was detected only a few times. This chain joins TRBV7-2 and TRBJ1-1; TRBD1 might be the D (6 bases). Germline-derived CDR1 and CDR2 are SGHTA and FQGNSA. This CDR3 region has 12 residues. Trimming stripped 5 bases from V and 7 bases from J, with 11 bases between. This chain's CDR3 is CASSQQGIEAFF. CDR3 in DNA: TGTGCCAGCAGCCAACAGGGTATTGAAGCTTTCTTT.

V gene TRBV4-3 combines with J gene TRBJ2-7; TRBD2 might be the D (7 bases). This CDR3 spans 18 amino acids. V gave up 4 bases and J gave up 0 bases, with 22 bases separating them. Germline values: CDR1 LGHNA, CDR2 YSLEER. For the CDR3, the DNA is TGCGCCAGCAGCCGAGGAGGAGTGGGGGGGGCCTCCTCCTACGAGCAGTACTTC. This gives the protein CASSRGGVGGASSYEQYF.

This rearrangement joins TRBV7-2 to TRBJ2-5; 7 positions match TRBD1. From germline, CDR1 is SGHTA and CDR2 FQGNSA. V lost 6 bases, J lost 7 bases, and 14 bases stayed unmatched. This CDR3 comprises 15 residues. CDR3 region: CASSPGTAHQGTQYF. Here the CDR3 DNA reads TGTGCCAGCAGTCCCGGGACAGCCCATCAGGGGACCCAGTACTTC.

The CDR3 DNA reads as TGCGCCAGCAGCCAAGAAGTTCCTCGAAAGAGGGAAAAACTGTTTTTT. Translation: CASSQEVPRKREKLFF. The chain has TRBV4-1 and TRBJ1-4; D remains unclear. V was clipped by 0 bases and J by 8 bases, with 16 bases between them. Germline CDR1 and CDR2: MGHRA and YSYEKL. The CDR3 spans 16 residues.

This rearrangement joins TRBV10-3 to TRBJ1-1; 9 bases are a match to TRBD1. With V trimmed by 11 bases and J by 6 bases, 13 bases remained unmatched. This CDR3 spans 14 amino acids. Per germline, CDR1 ENHRY and CDR2 SYGVKD. The CDR3 sequence: CAVTDRGGRAEAFF. CDR3 DNA sequence: TGTGCCGTGACGGACAGGGGAGGGAGAGCTGAAGCTTTCTTT.

Only one count was recorded for this clone. This chain uses TRBV5-4 with TRBJ2-7; TRBD1 matches 7 bases. The V gene's germline CDR1 is SGHNT and CDR2 YYREEE (reference sequence). The CDR3 runs to 14 residues. Trimming at V came to 4 bases and at J to 0 bases, leaving 4 bases not matched to a gene. The CDR3 region is CASSPTGTSYEQYF. The CDR3 DNA reads TGTGCCAGCAGCCCGACAGGGACCTCCTACGAGCAGTACTTC.

The chain has TRBV5-6 and TRBJ2-2, with TRBD2 matching 7 bases. J was trimmed by 0 bases and V by 2 bases; bases with no gene match: 7. CDR1 is SGHDT and CDR2 is YYEEEE in the germline V gene. CDR3 size: 17 residues. The CDR3 region is CASSFTAGVTNTGELFF. In DNA form, the CDR3 reads TGTGCCAGCAGCTTTACGGCGGGGGTTACGAACACCGGGGAGCTGTTTTTT.

The chain couples TRBV27 to TRBJ2-7; 10 nucleotides agree with TRBD2. CDR3 length: 22 amino acids. Losses at the gene ends were 3 bases for V and 2 bases for J; bases not matched to a gene: 25. Germline V gives CDR1 MNHEY, CDR2 SMNVEV (reference sequence). This chain's CDR3 is CASSFPSKAAGGPLSSPYEQYF. CDR3 DNA sequence: TGTGCCAGCAGTTTTCCGTCTAAAGCAGCGGGGGGGCCGTTATCGTCCCCCTACGAGCAGTACTTC.

The table lists this clone with a count of one. Other nucleotide sequences in the sample specify the same CDR3. The chain couples TRBV5-4 to TRBJ2-7; D is possibly TRBD2 (5 bases). V gave up 1 base and J gave up 2 bases, with 7 bases separating them. The CDR3 totals 13 residues. CDR1 is SGHNT, CDR2 YYREEE, per germline (reference sequence). DNA of the CDR3: TGTGCCAGCAGCTTGCCCGGGGCCTACGAGCAGTACTTC. Translating gives CASSLPGAYEQYF.

The chain employs TRBV7-9 and TRBJ2-5; 9 nucleotides align to TRBD1. Trimming removed 1 base from V and 5 bases from J; junction bases left unmatched: 14. Germline loops: CDR1 SEHNR, CDR2 FQNEAQ (reference sequence). This CDR3 has 18 residues. The CDR3 is CASSLEPTRGQGRETQYF. The CDR3 region has the DNA TGTGCCAGCAGCTTAGAACCAACCCGGGGACAGGGTAGGGAGACCCAGTACTTC.